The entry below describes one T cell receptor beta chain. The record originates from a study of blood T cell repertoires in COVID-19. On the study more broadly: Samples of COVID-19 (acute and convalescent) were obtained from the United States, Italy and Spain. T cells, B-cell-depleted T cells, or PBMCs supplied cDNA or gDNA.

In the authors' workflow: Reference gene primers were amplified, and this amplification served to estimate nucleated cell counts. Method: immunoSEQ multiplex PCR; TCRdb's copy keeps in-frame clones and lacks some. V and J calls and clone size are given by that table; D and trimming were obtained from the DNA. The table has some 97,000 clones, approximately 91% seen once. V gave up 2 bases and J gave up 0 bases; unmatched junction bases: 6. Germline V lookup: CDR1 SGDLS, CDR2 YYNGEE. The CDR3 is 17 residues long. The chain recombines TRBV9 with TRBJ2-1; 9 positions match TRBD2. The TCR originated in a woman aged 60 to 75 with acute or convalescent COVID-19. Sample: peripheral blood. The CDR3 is CASSVSGSGSSYNEQFF. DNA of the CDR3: TGTGCCAGCAGCGTTTCAGGTAGCGGGAGCTCCTACAATGAGCAGTTCTTC.